Following are 5 T cell receptor beta chains from one sample sequenced in a study of T cell responses to AZD1222 COVID-19 vaccine. Sequencing was performed with immunoSEQ multiplex PCR; in TCRdb, only in-frame clones are kept and a portion is missing. The sample has approximately 100,000 clones; about 87% are singletons. Sample: peripheral blood, taken 28 days after the second AZD1222 dose. Receptors were obtained from an adult who received the AZD1222 COVID-19 vaccine.

V and J are TRBV7-2 and TRBJ1-1; 9 bases agree with TRBD1. CDR3 length: 14 amino acids. Trimming took 7 bases from V and 7 from J; bases not matched to a gene: 10. In germline, CDR1 is SGHTA, CDR2 FQGNSA. CDR3 sequence (DNA): TGTGCCAGCACCCTTACAGGGGGCAGGGGTGAAGCTTTCTTT. Protein: CASTLTGGRGEAFF.

This clone was observed a few times. This chain uses TRBV4-1 with TRBJ1-3; D gene unclear. Trimming took off 0 bases at V and 4 bases at J, with 13 bases between the two ends. The CDR3 covers 16 residues. CDR1 MGHRA and CDR2 YSYEKL come from the germline V gene. The CDR3 reads CASSQDWYGEGNTIYF. The CDR3 DNA is TGCGCCAGCAGCCAAGATTGGTACGGCGAAGGAAACACCATATATTTT.

The chain recombines TRBV7-2 with TRBJ2-1; D remains unclear. Germline-derived CDR1 and CDR2 are SGHTA and FQGNSA. V lost 2 bases and J lost 10, with 9 bases in between. The CDR3 length is 12 residues. CDR3 sequence (DNA): TGTGCCAGCAGCTTAATTGGGTGGGAGCAGTTCTTC. It yields the protein CASSLIGWEQFF.

This chain links TRBV3-1 (or the pseudogene TRBV3-2) with TRBJ2-7; TRBD2 aligns across 8 bases. Trimming removed 4 bases from V and 7 bases from J; junction bases left unmatched: 9. The CDR3 consists of 14 residues. The germline V gene has CDR1 LGHDT and CDR2 YNNKEL (reference sequence). The CDR3 is CASSPPTGGREQYF. In DNA, the CDR3 is TGTGCCAGCAGCCCACCGACGGGGGGGAGGGAGCAGTACTTC.

J is TRBJ1-1 and V is TRBV6-4; TRBD1 agrees at 7 bases. The junction had 9 bases not matched to a gene; V was cut back by 2 bases and J by 6 bases. The CDR3 totals 15 residues. Germline V gene data show CDR1 as MRHNA and CDR2 as SNTAGT. CDR3 DNA sequence: TGTGCCAGCAGTGACGACAGGGCGGGTCGGGCTGAAGCTTTCTTT. It is translated as CASSDDRAGRAEAFF.